The 3 T cell receptor beta chains in this list originate from one sample, sequenced in a study of blood T cell repertoires in COVID-19. The data were produced by immunoSEQ multiplex PCR, yet TCRdb's version contains in-frame clones alone and is incomplete. The table has 360,000 or so clones, roughly four fifths seen once. The sequenced material came from PBMCs or T cells enriched from blood (not recorded which). Receptor source: a woman between 45 and 65 years old who had recovered from COVID-19.

The V call is TRBV4-1, the J call TRBJ1-6; D gene uncertain. Trimming stripped 1 base from V and 4 bases from J, with 11 bases between. The CDR3 is 16 amino acids. CDR1 is MGHRA, CDR2 YSYEKL, per germline. The CDR3 reads CASSQVPHRYNSPLHF. Written as DNA, the CDR3 is TGCGCCAGCAGCCAAGTTCCCCACAGATATAATTCACCCCTCCACTTT.

The gene calls are TRBV6-5 and TRBJ2-2; no definite D call. V was clipped by 0 bases and J by 4 bases, with 12 bases between them. CDR1 MNHEY and CDR2 SVGAGI come from the germline V gene. CDR3 length: 16 amino acids. CDR3 nucleotide sequence: TGTGCCAGCAGTTACTCGGCTCGGGTACGCACCGGGGAGCTGTTTTTT. Translation: CASSYSARVRTGELFF.

The chain couples TRBV5-6 to TRBJ2-1; D possibly corresponds to TRBD1 (5 bases). The length of the CDR3 is 16 residues. The germline V gene has CDR1 SGHDT and CDR2 YYEEEE. The V and J ends lost 0 bases and 0 bases respectively, with 10 bases between them. CDR3 DNA: TGTGCCAGCAGCTTGGGTTTAGGGGACTCCTACAATGAGCAGTTCTTC. It yields the protein CASSLGLGDSYNEQFF.